The clone carrying this T cell receptor beta chain was recorded a few times. The CDR3 length is 12 residues. Losses at the gene ends were 6 bases for V and 8 bases for J; bases not matched to a gene: 6. It was with a sample-barcoded 5' primer and a J-beta primer mix that a second PCR of roughly 6 to 12 cycles was run. Every single cDNA molecule received a tag from a template-switch adaptor with 12 random nucleotides. TCRdb passed the 5' RACE reads through MiXCR, listing each CDR3 protein once. The repertoire holds hundreds of thousands of distinct CDR3 sequences, with roughly 25% as singletons. The sample belongs to a study of blood T cells in healthy people across ages. These same records also appear under a second study, on T cells of mothers and their children.

The sequenced material came from blood. The sequence was obtained from a boy aged 5-17 years in good health. V usage is TRBV12-3 or TRBV12-4 and J usage is TRBJ1-1, with TRBD1 matching 7 bases. CDR3: CASRQGQTEAFF. The CDR3 DNA reads TGTGCCAGCAGACAGGGACAGACAGAAGCTTTCTTT.